This is a list of T cell receptor beta chains from one sample in a study of CD8 T cells in Susac syndrome. A single record per CDR3 protein comes from TCRdb applying MiXCR to the immunoSEQ multiplex PCR reads. This sample has about 300,000 distinct CDR3 sequences, with under 95% found just once. The sequenced sample was CD4+ T cells from PBMCs. Source of these receptors: a human donor with multiple sclerosis. Each CDR3 is given with its conserved first and last residue. D genes are given only for firm matches. Part of the rows lack a size; the others show once, few, many or a class for expanded clones.

length,size,D,J,V,DNA,CDR3
14,NA,NA,TRBJ1-6,TRBV15,TGTGCCACCAGCAGAGATCATGGGGGTTCACCCCTCCACTTT,CATSRDHGGSPLHF
15,NA,NA,TRBJ2-7,TRBV9,TGTGCCAGCAGCGTAGGTCTCGGGGAATCCTACGAGCAGTACTTC,CASSVGLGESYEQYF
13,NA,TRBD1,TRBJ2-1,TRBV6-1,TGTGCCAGCGGGACAGATTCCTACAATGAGCAGTTCTTC,CASGTDSYNEQFF
11,once,NA,TRBJ2-1,TRBV5-1,TGCGCCAGCAGGCATGACAATGAGCAGTTCTTC,CASRHDNEQFF
17,NA,TRBD2,TRBJ2-1,TRBV6-2/TRBV6-3,TGTGCCAGCAGGACGACTAGCGGGAAGAGCTCCTACAATGAGCAGTTCTTC,CASRTTSGKSSYNEQFF
13,NA,TRBD2,TRBJ2-1,TRBV20-1,TGCAGTGCTGGAGATAAGCGGGAACATGAGCAGTTCTTC,CSAGDKREHEQFF
15,NA,NA,TRBJ2-7,TRBV10-3,TGTGCCATCAGTGAGGGATACCAAGCCCTCTACGAGCAGTACTTC,CAISEGYQALYEQYF
13,NA,NA,TRBJ1-1,TRBV30,TGTGCCTGGAGTGGCGGGACGAACACTGAAGCTTTCTTT,CAWSGGTNTEAFF
16,NA,NA,TRBJ1-5,TRBV9,TGTGCCAGCAGCGTACCTCAGGGGAATAGCAATCAGCCCCAGCATTTT,CASSVPQGNSNQPQHF
13,NA,NA,TRBJ1-1,TRBV6-1,TGTGCCAGCAGTGTCTACCGAAACACTGAAGCTTTCTTT,CASSVYRNTEAFF
16,NA,TRBD2,TRBJ2-1,TRBV7-2,TGTGCCAGCAGCTCATTTTTAGCGGGAACACACAATGAGCAGTTCTTC,CASSSFLAGTHNEQFF
13,NA,NA,TRBJ1-5,TRBV12-3/TRBV12-4,TGTGCCAGCTCTTCAAGGTCCAATCAGCCCCAGCATTTT,CASSSRSNQPQHF
15,once,NA,TRBJ1-1,TRBV7-9,TGTGCCAGCAGCCCCGGTTGGCAGCTGAACACTGAAGCTTTCTTT,CASSPGWQLNTEAFF
17,once,NA,TRBJ2-1,TRBV11-2,TGTGCCAGCAACCCGGGGTGGCGGGGCGCTGGGTTGTATGAGCAGTTCTTC,CASNPGWRGAGLYEQFF
15,NA,TRBD1,TRBJ2-1,TRBV19,TGTGCCAGTAGTACGGACAGGGGAGGTTACAATGAGCAGTTCTTC,CASSTDRGGYNEQFF
16,NA,NA,TRBJ2-2,TRBV7-2,TGTGCCAGCAGCGCCCGGGTAGCTTTGAACACCGGGGAGCTGTTTTTT,CASSARVALNTGELFF
13,NA,NA,TRBJ1-2,TRBV5-1,TGCGCCAGCAGCTTAAAAGGTGGTGGTGGCTACACCTTC,CASSLKGGGGYTF
15,NA,NA,TRBJ1-2,TRBV13,TGTGCCAGCAGCCCCAGGGACCGGACTAACTATGGCTACACCTTC,CASSPRDRTNYGYTF
13,NA,NA,TRBJ1-2,TRBV20-1,TGCAGTGCTCCAGACCCTGTCGGCTATGGCTACACCTTC,CSAPDPVGYGYTF
13,NA,NA,TRBJ2-5,TRBV20-1,TGCAGTGCTAGAGGGAATAGCGGCCCGTCCCAGTACTTC,CSARGNSGPSQYF
12,NA,NA,TRBJ2-2,TRBV4-1,TGCGCCAGCAGGTTCCCCGGCGGGGAGCTGTTTTTT,CASRFPGGELFF
13,NA,NA,TRBJ2-7,TRBV19,TGTGCCAGTAGTCCCTCGGGCCGGGACGAGCAGTACTTC,CASSPSGRDEQYF
17,NA,NA,TRBJ2-1,TRBV3-1,TGTGCCAGCAGCCAAGCCTCGTCGGCGCTAGATTATAATGAGCAGTTCTTC,CASSQASSALDYNEQFF
17,NA,NA,TRBJ2-7,TRBV20-1,TGCAGTGCTAGATCCGGGGAAGGGGGGGGCATACGTTACGAGCAGTACTTC,CSARSGEGGGIRYEQYF
15,NA,TRBD1,TRBJ2-1,TRBV14,TGTGCCAGCAGCGACGGACAGGGCGAAGGCAATGAGCAGTTCTTC,CASSDGQGEGNEQFF
17,once,NA,TRBJ2-5,TRBV7-6,TGTGCCAGCAGCTTAGTTTTTAGCTACAGAACAAAAGAGACCCAGTACTTC,CASSLVFSYRTKETQYF
13,NA,NA,TRBJ2-5,TRBV30,TGTGCCTGGAACCCCGACAGACAAGAGACCCAGTACTTC,CAWNPDRQETQYF
16,NA,NA,TRBJ2-3,TRBV11-2,TGTGCCAGCAGCTACGGGGGCCACTCTAGCACAGATACGCAGTATTTT,CASSYGGHSSTDTQYF
14,NA,NA,TRBJ1-3,TRBV3-1,TGTGCCAGCAACCCCGGGTCCCCTGGAAACACCATATATTTT,CASNPGSPGNTIYF
20,NA,NA,TRBJ1-5,TRBV11-3,TGTGCCATATCGAAAAATCTCGGGGGGGCTTACCGAAATAGCAATCAGCCCCAGCATTTT,CAISKNLGGAYRNSNQPQHF
15,few,NA,TRBJ2-1,TRBV6-2/TRBV6-3,TGTGCCAGCAGTTACTCGCGGAGCTCCTACAATGAGCAGTTCTTC,CASSYSRSSYNEQFF
16,NA,NA,TRBJ1-1,TRBV19,TGTGCCAGTAGTATTTGGCCGTCCCCTAAGGGCACTGAAGCTTTCTTT,CASSIWPSPKGTEAFF
17,NA,NA,TRBJ1-3,TRBV2,TGTGCCAGCAGTAGGTCCTCGGGAGGGGTCTCTGGAAACACCATATATTTT,CASSRSSGGVSGNTIYF
16,NA,NA,TRBJ2-7,TRBV20-1,TGCAGTGCTAGTGGGCAACCCGGGTCCAGGGGGGACGAGCAGTACTTC,CSASGQPGSRGDEQYF
14,NA,TRBD1,TRBJ2-5,TRBV27,TGTGCCAGCCAGGGAACAGGGGGCCGGGGGGCCCAGTACTTC,CASQGTGGRGAQYF
14,NA,TRBD2,TRBJ2-7,TRBV7-9,TGTGCCAGCAGCTTACGGGGGGGCCCCTACGAGCAGTACTTC,CASSLRGGPYEQYF
14,NA,NA,TRBJ2-7,TRBV5-1,TGCGCCAGCAGCTTGTTACAGAGCTCCTACGAGCAGTACTTC,CASSLLQSSYEQYF
13,NA,NA,TRBJ1-5,TRBV29-1,TGCAGCGTTGCGGAGGACAGCAATCAGCCCCAGCATTTT,CSVAEDSNQPQHF
16,NA,TRBD2,TRBJ2-1,TRBV7-7,TGTGCTAGCAGCTTATCACTTGCGGGAGGCTACAATGAGCAGTTCTTC,CASSLSLAGGYNEQFF
15,NA,NA,TRBJ2-5,TRBV9,TGTGCCAGCAGCGTAAACGCCTTATCGGGAGAGGCCCAGCACTTC,CASSVNALSGEAQHF
14,NA,TRBD1,TRBJ1-2,TRBV19,TGTGCCAGTAGTACGCGAGGGACAGGCCATGGCTACACCTTC,CASSTRGTGHGYTF
11,NA,NA,TRBJ1-3,TRBV2,TGTGCCAGCAGTGAAGCCAACACCATATATTTT,CASSEANTIYF